Listed below are T cell receptor beta chains from one sample, sequenced in a study of T cell responses to AZD1222 COVID-19 vaccine. Clones were sequenced by immunoSEQ multiplex PCR, and TCRdb holds only the in-frame ones, with some missing. The profile covers around 140,000 clones, with about 91% appearing a single time and 1.5% to 2% taken by the ten largest. Sequences were derived from peripheral blood, sampled 28 days after the second AZD1222 dose. Receptor source: an adult who received the AZD1222 COVID-19 vaccine. The CDR3 runs from the conserved cysteine through the conserved F or W. Fields, in order: J gene, V gene, CDR3 protein.

TRBJ1-1 | TRBV9 | CASSVTGSMNTEAFF
TRBJ1-1 | TRBV5-8 | CASSLGTGLETEAFF
TRBJ1-5 | TRBV10-3 | CAISEILGAPHGSNQPQHF
TRBJ2-3 | TRBV7-2 | CASSPSAPDTQYF
TRBJ1-5 | TRBV21-1 | CASIPGNNQPQHF
TRBJ2-1 | TRBV9 | CASSGERGGFSYNEQFF
TRBJ2-5 | TRBV7-6 | CASSRRPRTLKETQYF
TRBJ1-2 | TRBV6-1 | CASSEVGDNYGYTF
TRBJ1-1 | TRBV3-1/TRBV3-2 | CASSQADRGNTEAFF
TRBJ1-1 | TRBV3-1/TRBV3-2 | CASSHGGNTEAFF